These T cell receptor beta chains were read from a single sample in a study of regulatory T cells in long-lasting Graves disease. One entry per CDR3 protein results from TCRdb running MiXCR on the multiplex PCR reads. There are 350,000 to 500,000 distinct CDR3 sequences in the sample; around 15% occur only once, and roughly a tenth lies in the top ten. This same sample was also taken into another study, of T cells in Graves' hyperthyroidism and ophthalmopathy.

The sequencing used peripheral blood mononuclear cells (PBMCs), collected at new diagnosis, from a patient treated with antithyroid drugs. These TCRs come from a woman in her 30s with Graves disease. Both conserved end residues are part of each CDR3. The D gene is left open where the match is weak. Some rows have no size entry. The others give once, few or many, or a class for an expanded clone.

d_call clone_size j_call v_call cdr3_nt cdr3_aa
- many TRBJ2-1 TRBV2 TGTGCCAGCTGCCCCCTGACTAGCTCCTACAATGAGCAGTTCTTC CASCPLTSSYNEQFF
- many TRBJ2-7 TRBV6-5 TGTGCCAGCAGTTACACGAAGACTCTCCCCCACGAGCAGTACTTC CASSYTKTLPHEQYF
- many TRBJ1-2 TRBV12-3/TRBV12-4 TGTGCCAGCAGTTCCCTGGGCGGCTACACCTTC CASSSLGGYTF
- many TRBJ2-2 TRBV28 TGTGCCAGCAGTCTTCAGGACAGACTCCCTACCGGGGAGCTGTTTTTT CASSLQDRLPTGELFF
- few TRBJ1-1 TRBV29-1 TGCAGCGTTGACAGGGTCACTGAAGCTTTCTTT CSVDRVTEAFF
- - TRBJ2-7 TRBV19 TGTGCCAGTGCCAGGGGGGGGCCCACCTACGAGCAGTACTTC CASARGGPTYEQYF
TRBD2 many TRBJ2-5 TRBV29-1 TGCAGCTCCACTCGGGGGGATGGAGAGACCCAGTACTTC CSSTRGDGETQYF
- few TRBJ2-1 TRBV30 TGTGCCTGGAGTGTTGGGCGGTTCAATGAGCAGTTCTTC CAWSVGRFNEQFF
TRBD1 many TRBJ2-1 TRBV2 TGTGCCAGCAGTGATCCCGGACAGGGGGCCAATGAGCAGTTCTTC CASSDPGQGANEQFF
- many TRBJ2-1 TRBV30 TGTGCCTGGAGATCTGTGGAAGGGAGGAACTACAATGAGCAGTTCTTC CAWRSVEGRNYNEQFF
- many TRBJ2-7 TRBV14 TGTGCCAGCAGCCCCGCTACAAGGGGCGAGCAGTACTTC CASSPATRGEQYF
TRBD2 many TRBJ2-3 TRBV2 TGTGCCAGCAATACGGGAGGTACAGATACGCAGTATTTT CASNTGGTDTQYF
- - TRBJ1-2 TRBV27 TGTGCCAGCAGTTTAGGAGGGAACGGTTATGGCTACACCTTC CASSLGGNGYGYTF
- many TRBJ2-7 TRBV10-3 TGTGCCATCAGCCCCTCCTACGGAACCTACGAGCAGTACTTC CAISPSYGTYEQYF
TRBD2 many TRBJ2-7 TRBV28 TGTGCCAGCAGTACTTCTAGCGGGGGGACACCCTATAAGCAGTACTTC CASSTSSGGTPYKQYF
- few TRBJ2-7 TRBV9 TGTGCCAGCAGCCCACGACCCCTCTACGAGCAGTACTTC CASSPRPLYEQYF
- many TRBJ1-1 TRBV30 TGTGCCTGGAGTGGAGGGGGAGGCACTGAAGCTTTCTTT CAWSGGGGTEAFF
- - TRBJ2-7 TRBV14 TGTGCCAGCAGCCAAGAAGCGGTCTCCTACGAGCAGTACTTC CASSQEAVSYEQYF
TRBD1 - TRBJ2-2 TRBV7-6 TGTGCTAGCAGCCCTGGGAACAGGGGCACCGGGGAGCTGTTTTTT CASSPGNRGTGELFF
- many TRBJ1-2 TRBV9 TGTGCCAGCAGCGTAGGGACGGAATATGGCTACACCTTC CASSVGTEYGYTF
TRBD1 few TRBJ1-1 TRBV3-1 TGTGCCAGCAGCCAACGGACAGGCCACACTGAAGCTTTCTTT CASSQRTGHTEAFF
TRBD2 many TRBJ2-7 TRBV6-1 TGTGCCAGCAGTGGAGCCGGACTAGCGGGAGGACTAGCCTCCTACGAGCAGTACTTC CASSGAGLAGGLASYEQYF
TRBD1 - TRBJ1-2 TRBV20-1 TGCAGTGCTAGAGATCCAAGACAGGGGCACGGCTACACCTTC CSARDPRQGHGYTF
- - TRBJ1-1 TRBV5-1 TGCGCCAGCAGCTTGGCCCCCATAAGGGGGACTGAAGCTTTCTTT CASSLAPIRGTEAFF
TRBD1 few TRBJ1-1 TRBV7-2 TGTGCCAGCAGACCTCGGACAGGCGTAAACACTGAAGCTTTCTTT CASRPRTGVNTEAFF
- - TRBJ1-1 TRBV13 TGTGCCAGCAGCTTGTTAGGGGATGAAGCTTTCTTT CASSLLGDEAFF
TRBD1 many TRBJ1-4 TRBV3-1 TGTGCCAGCAGCCAAGGCCACACAGGGGGCGAAAAACTGTTTTTT CASSQGHTGGEKLFF
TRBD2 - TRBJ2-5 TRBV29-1 TGCAGCGTTGAAGCCCGACTAGCGAGACAGCAAGAGACCCAGTACTTC CSVEARLARQQETQYF
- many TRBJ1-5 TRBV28 TGTGCCAGCAGCACTCAGGGGCAGCCCCAGCATTTT CASSTQGQPQHF
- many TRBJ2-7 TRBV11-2 TGTACCAGCCGCTTGGCGGGTCCCTACGAGCAGTACTTC CTSRLAGPYEQYF
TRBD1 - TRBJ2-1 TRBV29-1 TGCAGCGTTGATGGGACAGGGAACAATGAGCAGTTCTTC CSVDGTGNNEQFF
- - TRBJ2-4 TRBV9 TGTGCCAGCAGCGTAGATTCCGAAAACATTCAGTACTTC CASSVDSENIQYF
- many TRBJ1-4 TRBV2 TGTGCCAGCAGTGAAAGCCAGGCAACTAATGAAAAACTGTTTTTT CASSESQATNEKLFF
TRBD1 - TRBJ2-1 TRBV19 TGTGCTCAGACAGGGCCTATATACTATGATGAGCAGTTCTTC CAQTGPIYYDEQFF
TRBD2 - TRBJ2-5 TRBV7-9 TGTGCCAGCAGCTTCTATTTGCGGGGGCAAGAGACCCAGTACTTC CASSFYLRGQETQYF
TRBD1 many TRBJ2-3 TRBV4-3 TGCGCCAGCAGCCAAGACGCAGGGGGCCCCGTTACGCAGTATTTT CASSQDAGGPVTQYF
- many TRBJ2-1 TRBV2 TGTGCCAGCAGTCTCCAAAGGAGTTACAATGAGCAGTTCTTC CASSLQRSYNEQFF
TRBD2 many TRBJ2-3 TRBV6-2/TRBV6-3 TGTGCCAGCAGTCGAGCGGGAGGGTCAGATACGCAGTATTTT CASSRAGGSDTQYF
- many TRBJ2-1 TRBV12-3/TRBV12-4 TGTGCCAGCAGTGCAGTGGGGAATGAGCAGTTCTTC CASSAVGNEQFF
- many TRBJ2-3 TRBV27 TGTGCCAGCAGTTTATCTTACACAGATACGCAGTATTTT CASSLSYTDTQYF
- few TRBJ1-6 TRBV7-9 TGTGCCAGCAGTCTCGGACACCAAGATTCACCCCTCCACTTT CASSLGHQDSPLHF
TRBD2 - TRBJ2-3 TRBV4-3 TGCGCCAGCAGCCAAGAAGCGCTAGCGGGGCACACAGATACGCAGTATTTT CASSQEALAGHTDTQYF
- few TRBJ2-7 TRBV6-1 TGTGCCAGCAGTGAAACGGGGATCTACGAGCAGTACTTC CASSETGIYEQYF
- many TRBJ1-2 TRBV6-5 TGTGCCAGCAGTTACCTGGAGGACTATGGCTACACCTTC CASSYLEDYGYTF
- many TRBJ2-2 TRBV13 TGTGCCAGCAGCTTAGCGGGAGAGTGGACCGGGGAGCTGTTTTTT CASSLAGEWTGELFF